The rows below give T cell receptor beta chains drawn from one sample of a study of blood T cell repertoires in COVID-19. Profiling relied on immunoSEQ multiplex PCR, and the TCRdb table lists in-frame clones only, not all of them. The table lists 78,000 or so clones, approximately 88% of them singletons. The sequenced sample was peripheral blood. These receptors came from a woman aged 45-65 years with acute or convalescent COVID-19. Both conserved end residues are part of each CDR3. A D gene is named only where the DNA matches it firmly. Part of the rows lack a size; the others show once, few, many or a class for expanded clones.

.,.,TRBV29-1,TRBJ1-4,TGCAGCGTAGGACACCTTAATGAAAAACTGTTTTTT,CSVGHLNEKLFF
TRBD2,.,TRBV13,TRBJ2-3,TGTGCCAGCAGCCCCTACGGGGGGGGCACAGATACGCAGTATTTT,CASSPYGGGTDTQYF
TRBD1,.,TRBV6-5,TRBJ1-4,TGTGCCAGCAGTTCAGGAAGGGGGCAAGAAAAACTGTTTTTT,CASSSGRGQEKLFF
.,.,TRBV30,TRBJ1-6,TGTGCCTGGAGGTTTACGGGGTCACCCCTCCACTTT,CAWRFTGSPLHF
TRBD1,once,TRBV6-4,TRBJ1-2,TGTGCCAGCAGTGACTACCCGGGACAGGCCTACTATGGCTACACCTTC,CASSDYPGQAYYGYTF
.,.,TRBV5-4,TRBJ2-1,TGTGCCAGCAGCTTGGACTACCAGTCCTACAATGAGCAGTTCTTC,CASSLDYQSYNEQFF
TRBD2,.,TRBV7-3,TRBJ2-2,TGTGCCAGCAGCCGGACTAGCTCCCCCGGGGAGCTGTTTTTT,CASSRTSSPGELFF
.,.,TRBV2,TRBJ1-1,TGTGCCAGCAGTGAAGCAGGAGGACCCGGTTTCTTT,CASSEAGGPGFF
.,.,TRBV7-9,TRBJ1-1,TGTGCCAGCAGCTCCAAGCCCGGTCTCGAAGCTTTCTTT,CASSSKPGLEAFF
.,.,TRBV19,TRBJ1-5,TGTGCCAGTAGTGGTTTGGCGGGAGGGCTCAATCAGCCCCAGCATTTT,CASSGLAGGLNQPQHF
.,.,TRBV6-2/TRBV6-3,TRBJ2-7,TGTGCCAGCAGTCGTGCAGGGGCGTGGGCCAGCTCCTACGAGCAGTACTTC,CASSRAGAWASSYEQYF
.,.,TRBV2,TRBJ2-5,TGTGCCAGCAGTGTTGGGCAGGGGAAAGAGACCCAGTACTTC,CASSVGQGKETQYF
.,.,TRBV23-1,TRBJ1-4,TGCGCCAGCGCTCCTCGGGCAACTAATGAAAAACTGTTTTTT,CASAPRATNEKLFF
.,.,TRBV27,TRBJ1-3,TGTGCCAGCAGTTTACTCACAGACGGGGCCATATATTTT,CASSLLTDGAIYF
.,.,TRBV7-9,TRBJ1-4,TGTGCCAGCAGCCAAAACAGAGCAACTAATGAAAAACTGTTTTTT,CASSQNRATNEKLFF
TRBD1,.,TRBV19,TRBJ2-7,TGTGCCAGTAGTCTTGGACAGGACTCCTACGAGCAGTACTTC,CASSLGQDSYEQYF
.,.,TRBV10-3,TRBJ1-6,TGTGCCATCAGTGAGGACAGCAATTCACCCCTCCACTTT,CAISEDSNSPLHF
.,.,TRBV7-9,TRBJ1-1,TGTGCCAGCAGCTATAGAGGCGTGGATGCCGGTTCCACTGAAGCTTTCTTT,CASSYRGVDAGSTEAFF
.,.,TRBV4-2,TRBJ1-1,TGTGCCAGCAGCCAAGATCCGACAGTCAGCACTGAAGCTTTCTTT,CASSQDPTVSTEAFF
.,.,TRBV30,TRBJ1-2,TGTGCCTGGAGTGTATCCCCAGTTGGTCCAGGGGCCGATGGCTACACCTTC,CAWSVSPVGPGADGYTF
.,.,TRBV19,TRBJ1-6,TGTGCCAGCGCCAAGGGGCCAAAAGAACCCCTCCACTTT,CASAKGPKEPLHF
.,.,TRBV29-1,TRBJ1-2,TGCAGCGGGAGAAGGTGGGGAGGCTATGGCTACACCTTC,CSGRRWGGYGYTF
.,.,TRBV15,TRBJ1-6,TGTGCCACCAGCGCTTACACATTAAGAAATTCACCCCTCCACTTT,CATSAYTLRNSPLHF
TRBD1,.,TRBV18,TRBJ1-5,TGTGCCAGCTCAGACATTGCAGGGGGTTATCAGCCCCAGCATTTT,CASSDIAGGYQPQHF
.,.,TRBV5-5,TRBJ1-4,TGTGCCAGCAGCTTGAAGCACGGTTTGGATGAAAAACTGTTTTTT,CASSLKHGLDEKLFF
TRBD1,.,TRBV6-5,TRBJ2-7,TGTGCCAGCAGAGACCGACAGGGGGCTTACCACGAGCAGTACTTC,CASRDRQGAYHEQYF
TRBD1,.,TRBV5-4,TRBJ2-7,TGTGCCAGCAGCTTGTCCGGGACAGGGTCCTACGAGCAGTACTTC,CASSLSGTGSYEQYF
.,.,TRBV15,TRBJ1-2,TGTGCCACCAGCAGTCCTTTCCGACAGTCACTACTCTATGGCTACACCTTC,CATSSPFRQSLLYGYTF
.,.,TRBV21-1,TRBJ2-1,TGTGCCAGCCCATTCGACAGGGGGATCGACAATGAGCAGTTCTTC,CASPFDRGIDNEQFF
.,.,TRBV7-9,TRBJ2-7,TGTGCCAGCAGCGGGAGCGAGCAGTACTTC,CASSGSEQYF
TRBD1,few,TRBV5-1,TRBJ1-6,TGCGCCAGCGGAACAGGGGGATCCGCTGGGTATTCACCCCTCCACTTT,CASGTGGSAGYSPLHF
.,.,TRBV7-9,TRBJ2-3,TGTGCCAGCAGCTTAAGTGGTAGAAACCCAGATACGCAGTATTTT,CASSLSGRNPDTQYF
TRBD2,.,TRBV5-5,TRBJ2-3,TGTGCCAGCAGCTACCCCGGGGGGGGAGCCCGTACGCAGTATTTT,CASSYPGGGARTQYF
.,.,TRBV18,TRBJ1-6,TGTGCCAGCTCACCCCTGGGGCCTTCACCCCTCCACTTT,CASSPLGPSPLHF
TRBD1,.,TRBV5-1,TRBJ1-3,TGCGCCAGCAGCGGCGGACAGGGTTACACCATATATTTT,CASSGGQGYTIYF
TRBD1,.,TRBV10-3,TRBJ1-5,TGTGCCATCGCGACAGGGCGGGATCAGCCCCAGCATTTT,CAIATGRDQPQHF
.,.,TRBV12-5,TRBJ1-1,TGTGCTAGCCTTCTGACAGCGAACACTGAAGCTTTCTTT,CASLLTANTEAFF
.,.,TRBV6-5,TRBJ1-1,TGTGCCAGCAGTTTTGGCGGAGGCTTCATGAACACTGAAGCTTTCTTT,CASSFGGGFMNTEAFF
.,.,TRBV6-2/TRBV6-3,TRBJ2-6,TGTGCCAGCAGCTACTCTGGGGCCAACGTCCTGACTTTC,CASSYSGANVLTF
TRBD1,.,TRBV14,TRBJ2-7,TGTGCCAGCAGCCAAGCCATACGCTCGGGACAGGTATCCTACGAGCAGTACTTC,CASSQAIRSGQVSYEQYF
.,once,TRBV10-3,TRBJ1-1,TGTGCCATCAGAGGGGACTCCGCGAACACTGAAGCTTTCTTT,CAIRGDSANTEAFF
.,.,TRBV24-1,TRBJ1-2,TGTGCCACCAGTGCGGACAGCCCGACCTATGGCTACACCTTC,CATSADSPTYGYTF
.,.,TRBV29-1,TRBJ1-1,TGCAGCGCCCCGGCATCGGGCGCCTCGGGGATGAACACTGAAGCTTTCTTT,CSAPASGASGMNTEAFF
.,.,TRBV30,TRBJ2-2,TGTGCCTGGAATAGGGGACACAGCACCGGGGAGCTGTTTTTT,CAWNRGHSTGELFF
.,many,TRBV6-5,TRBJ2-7,TGTGCCAGCAGTTACTCGAGAGAGCAGTACTTC,CASSYSREQYF